These T cell receptor beta chains were read from a single sample in a study of shared clonotypes between healthy human individuals. Libraries were prepared by immunoSEQ multiplex PCR; TCRdb keeps only in-frame clonotypes and omits some of them. The sample lists some 1 million clones; roughly 80% were seen once. Input material: memory CD4+ T cells sorted from blood. The receptors were sampled from a man aged 18 to 29 in good health. The CDR3 runs from the conserved cysteine through the conserved F or W. Fields, in order: CDR3 DNA, CDR3 protein, D gene, J gene, clone size, V gene. A D gene is named only where the DNA matches it firmly. Size is stated for part of the rows, as once, few or many counts, or as a class when the clone is expanded.

TGTGCCAGCAGCCCCCGGCCGGGAGCTCGCACAGATACGCAGTATTTT	CASSPRPGARTDTQYF	-	TRBJ2-3	-	TRBV9
TGTGCCAGCAGCTTAACTATGGGCTCCCTAGGTGAGCAGTTCTTC	CASSLTMGSLGEQFF	-	TRBJ2-1	-	TRBV7-3
TGTGCCAGCAGCCTTACTTCAGGGGGAACTAATGAAAAACTGTTTTTT	CASSLTSGGTNEKLFF	TRBD1	TRBJ1-4	-	TRBV5-5
TGTGCCAGCAGCGCTGGGACAGGTACCCAAGAGACCCAGTACTTC	CASSAGTGTQETQYF	TRBD1	TRBJ2-5	-	TRBV5-4
TGCGCCAGCAGTGGATCTGGGGCCAACGTCCTGACTTTC	CASSGSGANVLTF	-	TRBJ2-6	few	TRBV10-1
TGTGCCAGCAGCTTAGAACAGACCTATGGCTACACCTTC	CASSLEQTYGYTF	-	TRBJ1-2	-	TRBV7-9
TGTGCCAGCAGCCTCGGACAGGGGCGGAATGAGCAGTTCTTC	CASSLGQGRNEQFF	TRBD1	TRBJ2-1	-	TRBV7-3
TGTGCCAGCCGTCTCCGGGACAGCTATAATTCACCCCTCCACTTT	CASRLRDSYNSPLHF	TRBD1	TRBJ1-6	-	TRBV7-2
TGTGCCAGCAGTGAAGGGTTATTGGGGGAATCGGGCTACACCTTC	CASSEGLLGESGYTF	-	TRBJ1-2	-	TRBV6-1
TGCGCCAGCAGCTCTGGGACTAGCGGGAGCACTGGGGCCAACGTCCTGACTTTC	CASSSGTSGSTGANVLTF	TRBD2	TRBJ2-6	once	TRBV5-1
TGTGCCAGCAGTGATCGCAGGAGTAGGGGTGGCTACACCTTC	CASSDRRSRGGYTF	-	TRBJ1-2	-	TRBV25-1
TGCGCCAGCACCCAGGGGGGGGGCGCCGACACTGAAGCTTTCTTT	CASTQGGGADTEAFF	TRBD1	TRBJ1-1	-	TRBV5-1